This is a list of T cell receptor beta chains from one sample in a study of CD8+CD57+ T cells in acquired aplastic anemia. TCRdb fed the reads into MiXCR, producing one record per CDR3 protein. The sample shows about 180,000 distinct CDR3 sequences, 40% to 55% of them seen only once. The sample was sorted CD4+, CD8+, or CD8+CD57+ T cells (not recorded which) from PBMCs. These TCRs come from a human donor with aplastic anemia. Both conserved end residues are part of each CDR3. D genes are given only for firm matches. Some rows have no size entry. The others give once, few or many, or a class for an expanded clone.

V gene	clone size	J gene	D gene	CDR3 DNA	CDR3 protein
TRBV19	.	TRBJ1-5	.	TGTGCCAGTAGTATACAGGGATATAGCAATCAGCCCCAGCATTTT	CASSIQGYSNQPQHF
TRBV5-1	many	TRBJ1-5	.	TGCGCCAGCAGCTCTTCGGGAGATCAGCCCCAGCATTTT	CASSSSGDQPQHF
TRBV7-2	many	TRBJ1-4	.	TGTGCCAGCAGCTTGGAACAGGGAGGGAAACTGTTTTTT	CASSLEQGGKLFF
TRBV5-1	many	TRBJ2-3	.	TGCGCCAGCAGCTTCCGGGGGGCCGAGACAGATACGCAGTATTTT	CASSFRGAETDTQYF
TRBV6-2/TRBV6-3	.	TRBJ2-5	.	TGTGCCAGCAGTCGAACAGGAGTCCAAGAGACCCAGTACTTC	CASSRTGVQETQYF
TRBV19	.	TRBJ2-1	.	TGTGCCAGTCGAGCCTCGGGGCCCTTGGATGAGCAGTTCTTC	CASRASGPLDEQFF
TRBV25-1	.	TRBJ2-7	TRBD2	TGTGCCAGCAGTGAAGTAGCGGGGGGGAATGAGCAGTACTTC	CASSEVAGGNEQYF
TRBV4-1	many	TRBJ2-2	.	TGCGCCAGCAGCGATGAGGGAAGGTTCACCGGGGAGCTGTTTTTT	CASSDEGRFTGELFF
TRBV12-3/TRBV12-4	once	TRBJ2-3	TRBD2	TGTGCCAGCAGTTTAGGGGCGACTAGCGGGAGCACAGATACGCAGTATTTT	CASSLGATSGSTDTQYF
TRBV3-1	.	TRBJ1-1	.	TGTGCCAGCAGCCATTGGACAGAAGTAGCTTTCTTT	CASSHWTEVAFF
TRBV19	.	TRBJ2-1	.	TGTGCCAGTAGTATAAGTACGGTCTGGCGGAATGAGCAGTTCTTC	CASSISTVWRNEQFF
TRBV12-3/TRBV12-4	.	TRBJ1-2	.	TGTGCCAGCAGTTTAGTTTTGGGTTCAAATGGCTACACCTTC	CASSLVLGSNGYTF
TRBV29-1	few	TRBJ2-2	TRBD2	TGCAGCGTTGTAGCGGGCAGTACGAACACCGGGGAGCTGTTTTTT	CSVVAGSTNTGELFF
TRBV20-1	.	TRBJ2-1	TRBD2	TGCAGTTCACTAGCGGGAGGTTTATCCTACAATGAGCAGTTCTTC	CSSLAGGLSYNEQFF
TRBV10-3	.	TRBJ2-3	.	TGTGCCATCCCCGGGGGGCGTTCTAGCACAGATACGCAGTATTTT	CAIPGGRSSTDTQYF
TRBV12-3/TRBV12-4	many	TRBJ2-5	TRBD1	TGTGCCAGCAGGACCCGACAGGGGTTGCGAGAGACCCAGTACTTC	CASRTRQGLRETQYF
TRBV19	many	TRBJ1-1	.	TGTGCCAGTAGTATATACAGTGGTACGGGGGCTTTCTTT	CASSIYSGTGAFF
TRBV2	few	TRBJ2-7	TRBD1	TGTGCCAGCAGTGAACTGGGACAGGGGGCCTACGAGCAGTACTTC	CASSELGQGAYEQYF
TRBV9	few	TRBJ2-7	.	TGTGCCAGCAGTTCGGGTAACGAGCAGTACTTC	CASSSGNEQYF
TRBV25-1	.	TRBJ2-2	TRBD1	TGTGCCAGCAGTGATCCCGGGACAGGGGCCACCGGGGAGCTGTTTTTT	CASSDPGTGATGELFF
TRBV10-3	.	TRBJ1-5	.	TGTGCCAGTACAGGACAGACCAATCAGCCCCAGCATTTT	CASTGQTNQPQHF
TRBV18	many	TRBJ2-7	.	TGTGCCAGCTCACCACAGGGTCCTTCCTCCTACGAGCAGTACTTC	CASSPQGPSSYEQYF
TRBV4-3	many	TRBJ2-1	.	TGCGCCAGCAGCCAAGCACGGGGACGGAATGATCATGAGCAGTTCTTC	CASSQARGRNDHEQFF
TRBV4-1	.	TRBJ1-6	TRBD1	TGCGCCAGCAGCCAAGTCGTCGGGACAGGGAATTCACCCCTCCACTTT	CASSQVVGTGNSPLHF
TRBV4-1	.	TRBJ1-1	.	TGCGCCAGCAGCTCAGTGGGGGGGCTGGGGACTGAAGCTTTCTTT	CASSSVGGLGTEAFF
TRBV9	.	TRBJ2-7	TRBD1	TGTGCCAGCAGCCCAGACGGGGGACAGGGGACTGGCGAGCAGTACTTC	CASSPDGGQGTGEQYF
TRBV7-2	many	TRBJ1-2	.	TGTGCCAGCAGCGCACAGGTATATGGCTACACCTTC	CASSAQVYGYTF
TRBV20-1	.	TRBJ2-3	TRBD2	TGCAGTGCTGATTGGACTAGCGGAAGCACAGATACGCAGTATTTT	CSADWTSGSTDTQYF
TRBV6-2/TRBV6-3	many	TRBJ1-1	.	TGTGCCAGCAAGGATGGACAGATCACTGAAGCTTTCTTT	CASKDGQITEAFF
TRBV5-1	.	TRBJ1-6	TRBD1	TGCGCCAGCAGCAAGGACAGGGTAAATTCACCCCTCCACTTT	CASSKDRVNSPLHF
TRBV7-8	once	TRBJ2-3	.	TGTGCCAGCGCTCGGAGCCGCACAGATACGCAGTATTTT	CASARSRTDTQYF
TRBV6-1	.	TRBJ1-1	.	TGTGCCAGCAGTGGACAGGTGGTCGGGAACACTGAAGCTTTCTTT	CASSGQVVGNTEAFF
TRBV6-4	.	TRBJ1-6	.	TGTGCCAGCAGTGACTCTGGTAATTCACCCCTCCACTTT	CASSDSGNSPLHF
TRBV29-1	few	TRBJ1-2	.	TGCAGCGTTGGGCAGATAACCTATGGCTACACCTTC	CSVGQITYGYTF
TRBV29-1	.	TRBJ2-1	TRBD1	TGCAGCGGGCGGACAGGATCTTGGGAGCAGTTCTTC	CSGRTGSWEQFF
TRBV20-1	few	TRBJ2-5	TRBD2	TGCAGTGCTAGAGACCCTAGCGGGGGAGAGACCCAGTACTTC	CSARDPSGGETQYF
TRBV6-1	many	TRBJ2-7	.	TGTGCCAGCAGTCTAGCGTGGGGGGAAGTCGAGCAGTACTTC	CASSLAWGEVEQYF
TRBV19	many	TRBJ1-2	.	TGTGCCAGTAGTATAGGACAGGGCTACACCTTC	CASSIGQGYTF
TRBV12-3/TRBV12-4	many	TRBJ2-5	.	TGTGCCAGCAGCAAGGGGGGGGGGGAGACCCAGTACTTC	CASSKGGGETQYF
TRBV19	many	TRBJ1-2	.	TGTGCCAGTAGCGACAGCGTTGGCTACACCTTC	CASSDSVGYTF
TRBV15	once	TRBJ2-7	.	TGTGCCACCAGCAGAGCAAGGACCTACGAGCAGTACTTC	CATSRARTYEQYF
TRBV7-8	many	TRBJ1-5	.	TGTGCCAGCAGCTCCCTGGACTTACCGCGAGATCAGCCCCAGCATTTT	CASSSLDLPRDQPQHF
TRBV25-1	few	TRBJ2-2	TRBD1	TGTGCCAGCAGGTCGACAGGGGACACCGGGGAGCTGTTTTTT	CASRSTGDTGELFF
TRBV29-1	few	TRBJ2-7	.	TGCAGCGTTGAATACAGGGAGTCCTACGAGCAGTACTTC	CSVEYRESYEQYF
TRBV5-1	many	TRBJ2-3	.	TGCGCCAGCAGCTTCCGTCTTACCACAGATACGCAGTATTTT	CASSFRLTTDTQYF
TRBV7-2	few	TRBJ2-3	.	TGTGCCAGCGAGAGCACAGATACGCAGTATTTT	CASESTDTQYF
TRBV12-3/TRBV12-4	.	TRBJ1-6	TRBD1	TGTGCCAGCAGTTTCGGCGGGACAGGGCTGGTTTCACCCCTCCACTTT	CASSFGGTGLVSPLHF
TRBV5-8	many	TRBJ1-1	.	TGTGCCAGCAGCTACCCGGGACTCCTGAACACTGAAGCTTTCTTT	CASSYPGLLNTEAFF
TRBV10-2	.	TRBJ2-7	.	TGCGCCAGCAAAGACAGTCCCTACGAGCAGTACTTC	CASKDSPYEQYF
TRBV29-1	few	TRBJ2-7	.	TGCAGCGTCGGACAGCGGGGCCGACTCTACGAGCAGTACTTC	CSVGQRGRLYEQYF
TRBV24-1	.	TRBJ2-1	TRBD2	TGTGCCACCAGTGATTACTTGACTAGCGGGAAATACAATGAGCAGTTCTTC	CATSDYLTSGKYNEQFF
TRBV5-1	many	TRBJ2-1	.	TGCGCCAGCGACCGAGGCGGAGGCCGTTACAATGAGCAGTTCTTC	CASDRGGGRYNEQFF
TRBV18	.	TRBJ1-2	.	TGTGCCAGCTCACCAAGGCAGGGGCTTTTAGAGGTTCATGGCTACACCTTC	CASSPRQGLLEVHGYTF
TRBV19	.	TRBJ1-5	.	TGTGCCAGTAGTGGGCAGTCTGGCAATCAGCCCCAGCATTTT	CASSGQSGNQPQHF
TRBV7-3	.	TRBJ1-1	.	TGTGCCAGCAGCTTAGGGACAGCTTTCTTT	CASSLGTAFF